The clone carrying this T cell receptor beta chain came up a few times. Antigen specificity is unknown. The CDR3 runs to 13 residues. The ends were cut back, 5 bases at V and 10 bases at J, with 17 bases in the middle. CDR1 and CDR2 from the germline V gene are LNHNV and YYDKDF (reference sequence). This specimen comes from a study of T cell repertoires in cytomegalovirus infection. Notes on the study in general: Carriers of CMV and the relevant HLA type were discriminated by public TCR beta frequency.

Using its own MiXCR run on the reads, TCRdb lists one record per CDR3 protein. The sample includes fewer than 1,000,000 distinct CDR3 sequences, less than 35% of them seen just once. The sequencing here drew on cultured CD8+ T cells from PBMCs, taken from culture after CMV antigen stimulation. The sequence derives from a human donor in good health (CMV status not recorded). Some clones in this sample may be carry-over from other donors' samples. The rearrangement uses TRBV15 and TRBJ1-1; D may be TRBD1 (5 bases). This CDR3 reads CATSGGRGVGAFF. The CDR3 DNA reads TGTGCCACCAGCGGAGGGAGGGGAGTCGGAGCTTTCTTT.